The 2 T cell receptor beta chains below come from one sample, sequenced in a study of molecular identifiers for immune sequencing clone quantification. TCRdb reanalysed the PCR reads using MiXCR and keeps one entry per CDR3 protein. The table lists roughly 320,000 distinct CDR3 sequences, 24% of them singletons. Sequencing was done on a sample of naive CD8+ T cells from blood, with Jurkat cell RNA spiked in. Subset of the sample: FACS-sorted CD8+CD4-CCR7+CD45RA+ naive T cells. The receptors derive from a human donor in good health. Some libraries in this study had Jurkat cell RNA spiked in.

In regard to this clonotype: A much larger clone differs from this one at a single base, so this may be a read error. The chain is built from TRBV7-8 and TRBJ2-3; TRBD2 aligns across 12 bases. V lost 5 bases and J lost 4; bases outside the gene matches: 10. Germline V gives CDR1 SGHVS, CDR2 FQNEAQ. This CDR3 contains 17 residues. The CDR3 sequence is CASSTTSGGSLADTQYF. CDR3 nucleotide sequence: TGTGCCAGCAGCACGACTAGCGGGGGCAGTCTCGCAGATACGCAGTATTTT. Drawing the rest from reference TRBV7-8 and TRBJ2-3, the complete variable domain is GAGVSQSPRYKVAKRGQDVALRCDPISGHVSLFWYQQALGQGPEFLTYFQNEAQLDKSGLPSDRFFAERPEGSVSTLKIQRTQQEDSAVYLCASSTTSGGSLADTQYFGPGTRLTVL.

With regard to this clonotype: A read error may produce the germline difference seen at one junction end. The V gene is TRBV3-1, the J gene TRBJ1-6, with 7 bases lining up with TRBD1. Germline loops: CDR1 LGHDT, CDR2 YNNKEL (reference sequence). This CDR3 is 18 amino acids long. In nucleotides, the CDR3 is TGTGTCAGCAGCCAAGTATTGGGACAGCTAATTTCTAATTCACCCCTCCACTTT. It encodes CVSSQVLGQLISNSPLHF.